This T cell receptor beta chain emerged from a study of blood T cell repertoires in COVID-19. Study-wide context: Samples came from the United States, Italy and Spain, spanning acute and convalescent COVID-19.

TCRdb's table, derived via immunoSEQ multiplex PCR, lists solely in-frame clones and lacks some. The table records approximately 220,000 clones, over 75% of them present only once. CDR3 size: 15 residues. Germline CDR1 and CDR2: LNHDA and SQIVND (reference sequence). Trimming shortened V by 8 bases and J by 5 bases, and 18 bases separated the two germline ends. The sample was PBMCs or T cells enriched from blood (not recorded which). The rearrangement uses TRBV19 and TRBJ1-4, with D perhaps matching TRBD1 (6 bases). The sequence was obtained from a woman in her forties with acute COVID-19. The CDR3: CASGSRDRKNEKLFF. CDR3 nucleotide sequence: TGTGCCAGTGGCTCCCGTGACAGGAAGAATGAAAAACTGTTTTTT.